The entry that follows covers one TCR beta chain sequence. Libraries were prepared by immunoSEQ multiplex PCR; TCRdb keeps only in-frame clonotypes and omits some of them. Counted here are fewer than 35,000 clones, 90% occurring once; the ten biggest clones make up over 0.35%. The record originates from a study of T cell changes during pregnancy in multiple sclerosis. The ends lost 1 base at V and 3 bases at J; junction bases unmatched: 12. Germline-derived CDR1 and CDR2 are GTSNPN and SVGIG (reference sequence). This CDR3 spans 20 amino acids. The receptor's source is a female donor in good health, enrolled as a control in a pregnancy study. Source: CD4+ T cells from peripheral blood mononuclear cells, taken in the second trimester of pregnancy. The chain is built from TRBV30 and TRBJ2-6, with TRBD2 identical over 13 bases. The CDR3 DNA sequence: TGTGCCTGGAGTGACGGAAAACTAGCGGGAGGGCCGCGTGGGGCCAACGTCCTGACTTTC. It translates to CAWSDGKLAGGPRGANVLTF.